This is a list of T cell receptor beta chains from one sample in a study of technical replicates of blood from a handful of donors. Data came from immunoSEQ multiplex PCR; TCRdb stores just in-frame clones and leaves some out. The sample shows 80,000 to 95,000 clones, roughly 96% of them seen only once. The sequenced sample was T cells isolated from PBMCs. The receptors were gathered from a human donor in good health. The CDR3 runs from the conserved cysteine through the conserved F or W. The D gene is left open where the match is weak. Clone size is stated in some rows and not others, as once, few, many or a class when expanded.

d_call,v_call,j_call,clone_size,cdr3_nt,cdr3_aa
NA,TRBV7-2,TRBJ2-1,NA,TGTGCCAGCAGCTTCATCGGGATCGGGGGCAATGAGCAGTTCTTC,CASSFIGIGGNEQFF
NA,TRBV6-1,TRBJ1-5,NA,TGTGCCAGCAGTGAGGACTATAGCAATCAGCCCCAGCATTTT,CASSEDYSNQPQHF
TRBD2,TRBV18,TRBJ2-3,NA,TGTGCCAGCTCAGCTGGACTAGCGGGATCAGATACGCAGTATTTT,CASSAGLAGSDTQYF
TRBD1,TRBV6-6,TRBJ2-6,once,TGTGCCAGCAGTTCGGGACAGGGGCTCGGGGCCAACGTCCTGACTTTC,CASSSGQGLGANVLTF
NA,TRBV6-6,TRBJ2-7,NA,TGTGCCAGCCGGACAGCCTACGAGCAGTACTTC,CASRTAYEQYF
NA,TRBV27,TRBJ2-7,NA,TGTGCCAGCAGTTTAAACGGGTACGAGCAGTACTTC,CASSLNGYEQYF
NA,TRBV11-2,TRBJ1-1,NA,TGTGCCAGCAGCTCTTATATCACTGAAGCTTTCTTT,CASSSYITEAFF
NA,TRBV29-1,TRBJ2-3,NA,TGCAGCGTTGTACTACAGGGAAGGCCCACAGATACGCAGTATTTT,CSVVLQGRPTDTQYF
NA,TRBV28,TRBJ2-7,NA,TGTGCCAGCAGTGGTGCTAGGGGCTCCTACGAGCAGTACTTC,CASSGARGSYEQYF
TRBD1,TRBV6-5,TRBJ1-4,NA,TGTGCCAGCAGAAACGACAGGGAGGTAGAAAAACTGTTTTTT,CASRNDREVEKLFF
TRBD1,TRBV25-1,TRBJ2-5,NA,TGTGCCAGCAGTGAAAACGGGACAGGGACGGGGACCCAGTACTTC,CASSENGTGTGTQYF
NA,TRBV19,TRBJ2-7,NA,TGTGCCAGTAGACAGGCAGGATACTCCTACGAGCAGTACTTC,CASRQAGYSYEQYF
TRBD1,TRBV7-6,TRBJ1-4,NA,TGTGCCAGCAGCCCCCATCCGACAGGGAATGAAAAACTGTTTTTT,CASSPHPTGNEKLFF
NA,TRBV21-1,TRBJ2-7,once,TGTGCCAGCAGCAAAGTTGGGGCATACGAGCAGTACTTC,CASSKVGAYEQYF
NA,TRBV28,TRBJ2-1,NA,TGTGCCAGCAGTACATCCAGGGAAAGCTCCTACAATGAGCAGTTCTTC,CASSTSRESSYNEQFF
TRBD1,TRBV6-5,TRBJ2-7,NA,TGTGCCAGCAGGCGAGACAGGGGCGAATACGAGCAGTACTTC,CASRRDRGEYEQYF
NA,TRBV5-1,TRBJ2-3,NA,TGCGCCAGCAGCTTGGACAGGCCCGATACGCAGTATTTT,CASSLDRPDTQYF
NA,TRBV6-5,TRBJ2-7,NA,TGTGCCAGCAGTTACGGAGGCGAGCAGTACTTC,CASSYGGEQYF
NA,TRBV7-6,TRBJ2-2,NA,TGTGCCAGCAGCTCAGGGGCGAACACCGGGGAGCTGTTTTTT,CASSSGANTGELFF
TRBD2,TRBV29-1,TRBJ2-2,NA,TGCAGCGTAACTAGCGGGGGGAACACCGGGGAGCTGTTTTTT,CSVTSGGNTGELFF
TRBD1,TRBV2,TRBJ2-7,NA,TGTGCCAGCAGTGACCCGGGACAGGTCCTCGAGCAGTACTTC,CASSDPGQVLEQYF
NA,TRBV5-5,TRBJ1-5,NA,TGTGCCAGCAGACGGGAGGGCAATCAGCCCCAGCATTTT,CASRREGNQPQHF
NA,TRBV27,TRBJ1-5,once,TGTGCCAGCAGGATTTTTGGACAGTCACAGCCCCAGCATTTT,CASRIFGQSQPQHF
NA,TRBV6-6,TRBJ2-5,NA,TGTGCCAGCAGTTCCAGGGGTTTAGGTCAAGAGACCCAGTACTTC,CASSSRGLGQETQYF
TRBD2,TRBV18,TRBJ2-3,NA,TGTGCCAGCTCACCACAAGGGACTAGCGCAGATACGCAGTATTTT,CASSPQGTSADTQYF
TRBD1,TRBV6-1,TRBJ2-1,NA,TGTGCCAGCTATTCCGGGACAGATTACAATGAGCAGTTCTTC,CASYSGTDYNEQFF
NA,TRBV9,TRBJ1-5,once,TGTGCCAGCAGCGTAGACATGGATCAGCCCCAGCATTTT,CASSVDMDQPQHF
NA,TRBV12-5,TRBJ1-1,NA,TGTGCTAGTGGTTTCCAGAACAGGGAGGCTTTCTTT,CASGFQNREAFF
NA,TRBV5-5,TRBJ1-1,NA,TGTGCCAGCAGTTCAGGCCCGCAAGGTCTGAACACTGAAGCTTTCTTT,CASSSGPQGLNTEAFF
NA,TRBV4-3,TRBJ1-2,NA,TGCGCCAGCAGCCTTATACCACAGGGTGGGAACTATGGCTACACCTTC,CASSLIPQGGNYGYTF
NA,TRBV5-4,TRBJ2-1,NA,TGTGCCAGCAGCACTGGGGAGTACAATGAGCAGTTCTTC,CASSTGEYNEQFF
TRBD2,TRBV10-3,TRBJ2-7,NA,TGTGCCATCAGCGGGGGGGGAAGCCCCTACGAGCAGTACTTC,CAISGGGSPYEQYF
TRBD1,TRBV25-1,TRBJ2-7,NA,TGTGCCAGCAGTCGACAGGGGTTTTTGGAGCAGTACTTC,CASSRQGFLEQYF
NA,TRBV15,TRBJ1-4,NA,TGTGCCACCAGCAGAGGGGGGGAGGATGAAAAACTGTTTTTT,CATSRGGEDEKLFF
TRBD1,TRBV15,TRBJ2-1,once,TGTGCCACCAGCAGAGATAAGGACAGGGACCTGTTCTTC,CATSRDKDRDLFF
TRBD2,TRBV19,TRBJ2-7,once,TGTGCCAGTAGTCGGGACTACGGCGAGCAGTACTTC,CASSRDYGEQYF
NA,TRBV5-1,TRBJ2-2,NA,TGCGCCAGCAGCCTCGGGACATACAACACCGGGGAGCTGTTTTTT,CASSLGTYNTGELFF
NA,TRBV4-1,TRBJ1-1,NA,TGCGCCAGCAGCCAAGTCGGGTGGAGGGGACCGACTAACACTGAAGCTTTCTTT,CASSQVGWRGPTNTEAFF
NA,TRBV11-2,TRBJ2-3,NA,TGTGCCAGCAGCTTTTCGACAGACACAGATACGCAGTATTTT,CASSFSTDTDTQYF
NA,TRBV5-4,TRBJ2-5,NA,TGTGCCAGCAGCTTTAACAGGGAAGAGACCCAGTACTTC,CASSFNREETQYF
NA,TRBV7-3,TRBJ2-5,NA,TGTGCCAGCAGCCTAGGGGGGGCTGGGGAGACCCAGTACTTC,CASSLGGAGETQYF
NA,TRBV7-9,TRBJ2-2,NA,TGTGCCAGCAGCCCGAACTCAGGGAACACCGGGGAGCTGTTTTTT,CASSPNSGNTGELFF
TRBD1,TRBV6-5,TRBJ2-7,NA,TGTGCCAGCAGTTACTCGACAGGGCAGCGTAACTACGAGCAGTACTTC,CASSYSTGQRNYEQYF
NA,TRBV7-3,TRBJ2-1,once,TGTGCCAGCAGCTCAAAGGGGGGGTTCTACAATGAGCAGTTCTTC,CASSSKGGFYNEQFF
TRBD2,TRBV10-3,TRBJ2-7,NA,TGTGCCATCAGTGAGAATCTAGCGGGATCCTACGAGCAGTACTTC,CAISENLAGSYEQYF
TRBD2,TRBV9,TRBJ2-1,NA,TGTGCCAGTTCCCAGAAGCTCGGGACTACATACAATGAGCAGTTCTTC,CASSQKLGTTYNEQFF
NA,TRBV5-6,TRBJ2-3,NA,TGTGCCAGCAGCTCCACAGGTGCAGATACGCAGTATTTT,CASSSTGADTQYF
TRBD1,TRBV7-2,TRBJ2-1,NA,TGTGCCAGCAGTCCTTTCCGGGACAGGGACCATGAGCAGTTCTTC,CASSPFRDRDHEQFF
TRBD1,TRBV7-2,TRBJ2-1,NA,TGTGCCAGCAGCTTGATTTGGATACAACAGGGGAATGAGCAGTTCTTC,CASSLIWIQQGNEQFF
TRBD1,TRBV7-8,TRBJ1-1,NA,TGTGCCAGCAGCCCCCGACAGGGGGCACCCTTGAACACTGAAGCTTTCTTT,CASSPRQGAPLNTEAFF
NA,TRBV11-2,TRBJ1-1,NA,TGTGCCAGCAGCGAAATTCAGGGGAACGGTTGGGACACTGAAGCTTTCTTT,CASSEIQGNGWDTEAFF
TRBD1,TRBV29-1,TRBJ2-7,NA,TGCAGCACCCGGGGACAGGGGGATATATACGAGCAGTACTTC,CSTRGQGDIYEQYF
NA,TRBV12-5,TRBJ1-3,once,TGTGCTAGTGGGGGAGGGGTTTCTGGAAACACCATATATTTT,CASGGGVSGNTIYF
NA,TRBV7-2,TRBJ2-1,NA,TGTGCCAGCAGCTTAGTAGCAGGGGCCCTAAGCAATGAGCAGTTCTTC,CASSLVAGALSNEQFF
NA,TRBV4-3,TRBJ2-2,NA,TGCGCCAGCAGCCAAAGACTGAACACCGGGGAGCTGTTTTTT,CASSQRLNTGELFF
TRBD1,TRBV5-6,TRBJ2-1,NA,TGTGCCAGCAGCTTACAGGGGCGGCTCAATGAGCAGTTCTTC,CASSLQGRLNEQFF
NA,TRBV4-3,TRBJ1-5,NA,TGCGCCAGCAGCCAAGATGGCAGCAGCGATCAGCCCCAGCATTTT,CASSQDGSSDQPQHF